Listed below are T cell receptor beta chains from one sample, sequenced in a study of technical replicates of blood from a handful of donors. Produced via immunoSEQ multiplex PCR; TCRdb's table is partial and in-frame only. Of approximately 73,000 clones listed, roughly 91% are singletons. The sample comprised T cells isolated from PBMCs. Source of these receptors: a human donor in good health. The CDR3 runs from the conserved cysteine through the conserved F or W. D genes are given only for firm matches. Part of the rows lack a size; the others show once, few, many or a class for expanded clones.

D: NA
V: TRBV4-1
size: NA
J: TRBJ2-1
DNA: TGCGCCAGCAGCCCCGAGACTATCGGGAAATCCTACAATGAGCAGTTCTTC
CDR3: CASSPETIGKSYNEQFF

D: NA
V: TRBV5-6
size: NA
J: TRBJ1-3
DNA: TGTGCCAGCAGCTTGATGGCAATTTCCACCTCTGGAAACACCATATATTTT
CDR3: CASSLMAISTSGNTIYF

D: TRBD1
V: TRBV5-4
size: NA
J: TRBJ1-2
DNA: TGTGCCAGCAGCCGGGACAGCTATGGCTACACCTTC
CDR3: CASSRDSYGYTF

D: TRBD1
V: TRBV4-2
size: NA
J: TRBJ2-5
DNA: TGTGCCAGCAGCCAAGATCCGGACAGGGTAGAGACCCAGTACTTC
CDR3: CASSQDPDRVETQYF

D: NA
V: TRBV30
size: NA
J: TRBJ2-1
DNA: TGTGCCTGGAGTGGTCCCGTCGGGGATGAGCAGTTCTTC
CDR3: CAWSGPVGDEQFF

D: NA
V: TRBV21-1
size: NA
J: TRBJ2-2
DNA: TGTGCCAGCAGCAAAGGACTAGCGGGAGCCGGGGAGCTGTTTTTT
CDR3: CASSKGLAGAGELFF

D: TRBD1
V: TRBV18
size: once
J: TRBJ1-5
DNA: TGTGCCAGCTCACCACAAGCACAGGGGCAGCCCCAGCATTTT
CDR3: CASSPQAQGQPQHF

D: TRBD1
V: TRBV19
size: NA
J: TRBJ1-1
DNA: TGTGCCAGTAGTATAGGAAACAGGGGGCTAGCTGAAGCTTTCTTT
CDR3: CASSIGNRGLAEAFF

D: TRBD1
V: TRBV27
size: NA
J: TRBJ1-1
DNA: TGTGCCAGCAGTCCGGACAGGGTAGGGACTGAAGCTTTCTTT
CDR3: CASSPDRVGTEAFF

D: TRBD2
V: TRBV6-6
size: NA
J: TRBJ2-3
DNA: TGTGCCAGCAGCCGGAGACTAGCGGGAGGTCGGGCGCAGTATTTT
CDR3: CASSRRLAGGRAQYF

D: NA
V: TRBV7-6
size: few
J: TRBJ1-5
DNA: TGTGCCAGCAGCTTAGATCTTAATCAGCCCCAGCATTTT
CDR3: CASSLDLNQPQHF

D: NA
V: TRBV4-1
size: NA
J: TRBJ2-5
DNA: TGCGCCAGCAGCCAAGATGAGGAGGAGACCCAGTACTTC
CDR3: CASSQDEEETQYF

D: TRBD1
V: TRBV4-2
size: NA
J: TRBJ1-4
DNA: TGTGCCACGACAGGGGGCGCCCGTAATGAAAAACTGTTTTTT
CDR3: CATTGGARNEKLFF

D: TRBD1
V: TRBV2
size: NA
J: TRBJ1-1
DNA: TGTGCCAGCAGACCGGAGGGGGCCGGCACTGAAGCTTTCTTT
CDR3: CASRPEGAGTEAFF

D: TRBD1
V: TRBV7-2
size: NA
J: TRBJ2-1
DNA: TGTGCCAGCGGTGACAGGGCCCGGGGTTGGAAGCAGTTCTTC
CDR3: CASGDRARGWKQFF

D: TRBD2
V: TRBV30
size: NA
J: TRBJ2-1
DNA: TGTGCCTGGAAGTCGGGAGGGTCCTACAATGAGCAGTTCTTC
CDR3: CAWKSGGSYNEQFF

D: NA
V: TRBV25-1
size: NA
J: TRBJ1-4
DNA: TGTGCCAGCCGCCCGAGGGGGTGGGAAAAACTGTTTTTT
CDR3: CASRPRGWEKLFF

D: NA
V: TRBV13
size: NA
J: TRBJ1-2
DNA: TGTGCCAGCAGCCCCGGGGGGGGCACAAGGGGCTACACCTTC
CDR3: CASSPGGGTRGYTF

D: TRBD1
V: TRBV27
size: once
J: TRBJ1-5
DNA: TGTGCCAGCAGTTTATCGGCAGGGGGTACTCAGCCCCAGCATTTT
CDR3: CASSLSAGGTQPQHF

D: NA
V: TRBV4-2
size: NA
J: TRBJ2-3
DNA: TGTGCCAGCAGCCAAGAATCGACAGGTGGAAGCCCAGATACGCAGTATTTT
CDR3: CASSQESTGGSPDTQYF

D: NA
V: TRBV11-2
size: NA
J: TRBJ2-7
DNA: TGTGCCAGCAGCTTAATGGGGCGGGATATAGACGAGCAGTACTTC
CDR3: CASSLMGRDIDEQYF

D: NA
V: TRBV29-1
size: NA
J: TRBJ2-5
DNA: TGCAGCGTTGAGGGTAGCGAGACCCAGTACTTC
CDR3: CSVEGSETQYF

D: NA
V: TRBV2
size: NA
J: TRBJ1-2
DNA: TGTGCCAGCAGTGCAGGGCAGGGCGGCAACTATGGCTACACCTTC
CDR3: CASSAGQGGNYGYTF

D: NA
V: TRBV28
size: NA
J: TRBJ1-2
DNA: TGTGCCAGCAGTTTAGTCGGGGGGGATGGCTACACCTTC
CDR3: CASSLVGGDGYTF

D: TRBD1
V: TRBV19
size: few
J: TRBJ1-2
DNA: TGTGCCACCTTCGACAGGGGAGGCAAGGATGGCTACACCTTC
CDR3: CATFDRGGKDGYTF

D: NA
V: TRBV6-5
size: once
J: TRBJ2-2
DNA: TGTGCCAGCAGTAGGGGCCACTATAACACCGGGGAGCTGTTTTTT
CDR3: CASSRGHYNTGELFF

D: NA
V: TRBV7-2
size: NA
J: TRBJ2-1
DNA: TGTGCCAGCAGCTTAGTGGAGCGGGAGCAGTTCTTC
CDR3: CASSLVEREQFF

D: TRBD2
V: TRBV29-1
size: NA
J: TRBJ2-7
DNA: TGCAGCGCCCTAACCCCACTCAGCGGGGTCTACGAGCAGTACTTC
CDR3: CSALTPLSGVYEQYF

D: NA
V: TRBV27
size: NA
J: TRBJ2-3
DNA: TGTGCCAGCAGTTTTGAGCTATCGTCCACAGATACGCAGTATTTT
CDR3: CASSFELSSTDTQYF

D: NA
V: TRBV7-9
size: NA
J: TRBJ1-1
DNA: TGTGCCAGCAGCTTAGGGTTAAGCTTAGAAGCTTTCTTT
CDR3: CASSLGLSLEAFF

D: TRBD1
V: TRBV5-1
size: NA
J: TRBJ1-1
DNA: TGCGCCAGCAGCTTCAGGGGGCGCGACACTGAAGCTTTCTTT
CDR3: CASSFRGRDTEAFF

D: TRBD1
V: TRBV27
size: NA
J: TRBJ1-5
DNA: TGTGCCAGCAGTTGGGACAGTTATCAGCCCCAGCATTTT
CDR3: CASSWDSYQPQHF

D: TRBD2
V: TRBV5-1
size: NA
J: TRBJ2-5
DNA: TGCGCCAGCAGCTTGGTTTCGAGCGGGGGACAAGAGACCCAGTACTTC
CDR3: CASSLVSSGGQETQYF

D: TRBD2
V: TRBV6-1
size: NA
J: TRBJ2-1
DNA: TGTGCCAGCAGTTCCCGTCTAGCGGGGTACAATGAGCAGTTCTTC
CDR3: CASSSRLAGYNEQFF

D: TRBD1
V: TRBV19
size: few
J: TRBJ1-4
DNA: TGTGCCAGTAGAAACAGGGGAAGAGATGCTAATGAAAAACTGTTTTTT
CDR3: CASRNRGRDANEKLFF

D: NA
V: TRBV28
size: NA
J: TRBJ2-7
DNA: TGTGCCAGCAGTTTATATAGCCACCACGAGCAGTACTTC
CDR3: CASSLYSHHEQYF

D: TRBD2
V: TRBV11-2
size: NA
J: TRBJ2-5
DNA: TGTGCCAGCAGCCATAAAAGGGGAGGGGAGACCCAGTACTTC
CDR3: CASSHKRGGETQYF

D: TRBD2
V: TRBV7-3
size: NA
J: TRBJ2-5
DNA: TGTGCCAGCAGCCGGGTGGGAGGGGAGACCCAGTACTTC
CDR3: CASSRVGGETQYF

D: TRBD1
V: TRBV19
size: NA
J: TRBJ1-5
DNA: TGTGCCAGTAGTATAGATCTTCAGGGGGCGAATCAGCCCCAGCATTTT
CDR3: CASSIDLQGANQPQHF

D: TRBD2
V: TRBV7-2
size: NA
J: TRBJ2-3
DNA: TGTGCCAGCAGCCACCCCCTAGCGGGAGGGACAGATACGCAGTATTTT
CDR3: CASSHPLAGGTDTQYF

D: TRBD1
V: TRBV7-9
size: NA
J: TRBJ2-7
DNA: TGTGCCAGCAACTCGGGTGGGACAGTACCCTACGAGCAGTACTTC
CDR3: CASNSGGTVPYEQYF

D: NA
V: TRBV11-2
size: NA
J: TRBJ2-7
DNA: TGTGCCAGCAGCTCAAAGGCGGTGAGCTCCTACGAGCAGTACTTC
CDR3: CASSSKAVSSYEQYF

D: TRBD1
V: TRBV14
size: NA
J: TRBJ2-7
DNA: TGTGCCAGCAGCCCCGGACAGGGAAGAGTCTACGAGCAGTACTTC
CDR3: CASSPGQGRVYEQYF

D: NA
V: TRBV19
size: NA
J: TRBJ1-2
DNA: TGTGCCAGTAGTATAGCCGGGATCGGCTATGGCTACACCTTC
CDR3: CASSIAGIGYGYTF

D: TRBD2
V: TRBV7-8
size: once
J: TRBJ2-1
DNA: TGTGCCAGCAGCTTACGGACTCTTGGCGGGAGCTCCTACAATGAGCAGTTCTTC
CDR3: CASSLRTLGGSSYNEQFF

D: TRBD2
V: TRBV11-2
size: NA
J: TRBJ2-1
DNA: TGTGCCAGCAGCCTATGGACTAGCGGGGAGAATGAGCAGTTCTTC
CDR3: CASSLWTSGENEQFF

D: NA
V: TRBV21-1
size: NA
J: TRBJ1-5
DNA: TGTGCCAGCAGAATAAACCCCGGGAAGGAGGGCAATCAGCCCCAGCATTTT
CDR3: CASRINPGKEGNQPQHF

D: TRBD1
V: TRBV7-2
size: few
J: TRBJ1-2
DNA: TGTGCCAGCAGCTCCTCCGGGACAGCCTATGGCTACACCTTC
CDR3: CASSSSGTAYGYTF

D: TRBD2
V: TRBV7-2
size: NA
J: TRBJ2-5
DNA: TGTGCCAGCAGCTTGAACCTCGGACTAGCTGAAGAGACCCAGTACTTC
CDR3: CASSLNLGLAEETQYF

D: NA
V: TRBV6-5
size: NA
J: TRBJ2-7
DNA: TGTGCCAGCAGTTACTCGGAGGGGACCGGCGAGCAGTACTTC
CDR3: CASSYSEGTGEQYF

D: NA
V: TRBV28
size: NA
J: TRBJ1-1
DNA: TGTGCCAGCAGTTTGAACGGGGATATGAACACTGAAGCTTTCTTT
CDR3: CASSLNGDMNTEAFF

D: TRBD2
V: TRBV11-2
size: once
J: TRBJ2-7
DNA: TGTGCCAGCAGCTTAGATATTGGGACTATCTACGAGCAGTACTTC
CDR3: CASSLDIGTIYEQYF

D: NA
V: TRBV4-1
size: NA
J: TRBJ1-1
DNA: TGCGCCAGCAGCCAAGAACTACTGCCCGTTGAAGCTTTCTTT
CDR3: CASSQELLPVEAFF

D: NA
V: TRBV4-3
size: NA
J: TRBJ1-2
DNA: TGCGCCAGCAGCCAAGGTGGATGGAGTGGCTACACCTTC
CDR3: CASSQGGWSGYTF

D: NA
V: TRBV19
size: NA
J: TRBJ1-1
DNA: TGTGCCAGTAGTATGTTGCAGGGCACTGAAGCTTTCTTT
CDR3: CASSMLQGTEAFF

D: TRBD1
V: TRBV11-3
size: NA
J: TRBJ1-2
DNA: TGTGCCAGCAGCTTAGAAAGGACAGGGGGCGATTATGGCTACACCTTC
CDR3: CASSLERTGGDYGYTF